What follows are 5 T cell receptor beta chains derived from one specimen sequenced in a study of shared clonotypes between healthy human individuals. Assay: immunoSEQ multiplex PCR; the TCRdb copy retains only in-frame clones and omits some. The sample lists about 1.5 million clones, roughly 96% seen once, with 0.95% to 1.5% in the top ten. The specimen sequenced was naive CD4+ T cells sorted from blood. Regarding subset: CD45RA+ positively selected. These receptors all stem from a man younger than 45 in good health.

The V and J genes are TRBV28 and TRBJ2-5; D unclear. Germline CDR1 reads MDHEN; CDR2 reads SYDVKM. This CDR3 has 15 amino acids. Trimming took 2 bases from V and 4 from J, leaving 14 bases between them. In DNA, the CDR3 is TGTGCCAGCAGTTTAGGGGAAACCTTGGGAGAGACCCAGTACTTC. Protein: CASSLGETLGETQYF.

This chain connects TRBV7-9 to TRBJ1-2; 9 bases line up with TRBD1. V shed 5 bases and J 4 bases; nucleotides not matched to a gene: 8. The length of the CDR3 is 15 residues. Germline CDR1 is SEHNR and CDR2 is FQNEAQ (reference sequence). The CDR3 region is CASSQNRGQGYGYTF. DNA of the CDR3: TGTGCCAGCAGCCAAAACAGGGGGCAAGGCTATGGCTACACCTTC.

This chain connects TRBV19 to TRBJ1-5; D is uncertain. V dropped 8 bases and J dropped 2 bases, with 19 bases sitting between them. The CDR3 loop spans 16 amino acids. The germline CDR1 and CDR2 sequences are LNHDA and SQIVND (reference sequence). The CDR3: CASARSLRVGNQPQHF. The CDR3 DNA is TGTGCCAGTGCACGAAGCTTGAGAGTGGGCAATCAGCCCCAGCATTTT.

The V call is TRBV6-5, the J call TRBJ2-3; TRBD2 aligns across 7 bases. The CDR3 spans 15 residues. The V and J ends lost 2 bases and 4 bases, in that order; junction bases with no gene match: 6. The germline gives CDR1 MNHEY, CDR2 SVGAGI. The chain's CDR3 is CASSYGGRGADTQYF. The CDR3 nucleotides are TGTGCCAGCAGTTACGGCGGGAGAGGCGCAGATACGCAGTATTTT.

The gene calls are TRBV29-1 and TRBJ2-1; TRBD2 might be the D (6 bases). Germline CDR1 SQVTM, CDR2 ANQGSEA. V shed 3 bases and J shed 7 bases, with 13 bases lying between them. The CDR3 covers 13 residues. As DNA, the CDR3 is TGCAGCGTTGACGGGACTCGCGAGAATGAGCAGTTCTTC. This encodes CSVDGTRENEQFF.